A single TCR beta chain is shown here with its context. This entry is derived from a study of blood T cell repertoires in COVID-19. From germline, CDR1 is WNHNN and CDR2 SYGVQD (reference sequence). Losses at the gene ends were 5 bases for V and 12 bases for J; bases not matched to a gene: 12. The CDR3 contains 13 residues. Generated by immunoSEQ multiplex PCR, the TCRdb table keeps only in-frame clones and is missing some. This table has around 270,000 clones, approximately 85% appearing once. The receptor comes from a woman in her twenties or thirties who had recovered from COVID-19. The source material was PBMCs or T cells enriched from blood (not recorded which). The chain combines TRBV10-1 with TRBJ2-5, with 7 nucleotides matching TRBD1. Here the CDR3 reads CASSPSTGAYEYF. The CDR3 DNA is TGCGCCAGCAGTCCCTCAACAGGGGCCTACGAGTACTTC.